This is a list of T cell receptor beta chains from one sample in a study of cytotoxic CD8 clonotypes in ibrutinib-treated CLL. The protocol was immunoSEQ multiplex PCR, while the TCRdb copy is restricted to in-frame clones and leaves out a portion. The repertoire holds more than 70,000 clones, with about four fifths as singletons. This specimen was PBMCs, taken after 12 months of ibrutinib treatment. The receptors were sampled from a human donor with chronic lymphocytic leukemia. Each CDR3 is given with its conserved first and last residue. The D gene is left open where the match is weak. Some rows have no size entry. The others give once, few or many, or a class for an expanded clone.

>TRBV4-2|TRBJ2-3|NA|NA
CASSQPWLQTLRDTQYF
TGTGCCAGCAGCCAACCCTGGCTACAAACATTACGAGATACGCAGTATTTT
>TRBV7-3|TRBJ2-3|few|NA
CASSRTGPGDTQYF
TGTGCCAGCAGCCGGACTGGCCCCGGGGATACGCAGTATTTT
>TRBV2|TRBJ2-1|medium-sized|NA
CASRTGPTSGDEQFF
TGTGCCAGCAGGACGGGGCCAACCTCGGGGGATGAGCAGTTCTTC
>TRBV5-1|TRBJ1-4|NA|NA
CASSPSGVGEKLFF
TGCGCCAGCAGCCCCTCGGGGGTTGGGGAAAAACTGTTTTTT
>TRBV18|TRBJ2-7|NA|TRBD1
CASSPPGQNEQYF
TGTGCCAGCTCACCCCCGGGACAGAACGAGCAGTACTTC
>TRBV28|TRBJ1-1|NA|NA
CASLGSGAEAFF
TGTGCCAGCCTAGGGTCTGGCGCTGAAGCTTTCTTT
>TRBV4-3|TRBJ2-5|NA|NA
CASSQGPGAAQYF
TGCGCCAGCAGCCAGGGCCCCGGGGCGGCCCAGTACTTC
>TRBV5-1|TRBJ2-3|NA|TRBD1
CASSGRQGPPTDTQYF
TGCGCCAGCAGCGGGCGACAGGGCCCCCCCACAGATACGCAGTATTTT
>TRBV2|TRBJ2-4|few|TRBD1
CASSVQGDHRIQYF
TGTGCCAGCAGTGTACAGGGGGATCATCGCATTCAGTACTTC
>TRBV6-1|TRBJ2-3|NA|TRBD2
CASQSGGRADTQYF
TGTGCCAGCCAAAGCGGGGGGCGGGCAGATACGCAGTATTTT
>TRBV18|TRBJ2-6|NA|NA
CASSPETGANVLTF
TGTGCCAGCTCACCCGAGACAGGGGCCAACGTCCTGACTTTC
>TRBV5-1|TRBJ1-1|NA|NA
CASSLGGETEAFF
TGCGCCAGCAGCTTGGGGGGTGAGACTGAAGCTTTCTTT
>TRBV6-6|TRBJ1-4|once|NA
CACGQPGTNEKLFF
TGTGCCTGCGGCCAGCCTGGAACTAATGAAAAACTGTTTTTT
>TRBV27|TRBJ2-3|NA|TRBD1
CASSPGTGVWYTQYF
TGTGCCAGCAGCCCCGGGACAGGGGTTTGGTATACGCAGTATTTT
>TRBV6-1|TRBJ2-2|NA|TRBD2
CASRRESPGELFF
TGTGCCAGCAGGCGGGAGAGTCCCGGGGAGCTGTTTTTT
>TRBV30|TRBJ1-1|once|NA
CAWSVGQNTEAFF
TGTGCCTGGAGTGTGGGACAGAACACTGAAGCTTTCTTT
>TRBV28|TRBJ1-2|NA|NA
CASRRTANYGYTF
TGTGCCAGCAGGCGAACAGCAAACTATGGCTACACCTTC
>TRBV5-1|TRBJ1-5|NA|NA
CASSWGPENQPQHF
TGCGCCAGCAGCTGGGGGCCAGAGAATCAGCCCCAGCATTTT
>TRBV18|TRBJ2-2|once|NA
CASSPQGQTTGELFF
TGTGCCAGCTCACCCCAAGGACAGACCACCGGGGAGCTGTTTTTT
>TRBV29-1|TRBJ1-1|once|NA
CSASVAAGPTEAFF
TGCAGCGCCTCGGTGGCTGCTGGTCCCACTGAAGCTTTCTTT
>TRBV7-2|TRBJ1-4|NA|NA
CASSPQAGEDEKLFF
TGTGCCAGCAGCCCCCAAGCAGGGGAGGATGAAAAACTGTTTTTT
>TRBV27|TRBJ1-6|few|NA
CASSLYGGDNSPLHF
TGTGCCAGCAGTTTGTATGGGGGCGATAATTCACCCCTCCACTTT
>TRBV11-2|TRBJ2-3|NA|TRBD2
CASNPRGDTQYF
TGTGCCAGCAACCCGCGGGGGGATACGCAGTATTTT
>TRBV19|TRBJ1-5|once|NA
CASSPRVASLLNQPQHF
TGTGCCAGTAGTCCTAGGGTGGCATCTCTACTCAATCAGCCCCAGCATTTT
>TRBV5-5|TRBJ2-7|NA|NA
CASSLGPHYEQYF
TGTGCCAGCAGCCTGGGACCACACTACGAGCAGTACTTC
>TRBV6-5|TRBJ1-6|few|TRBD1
CASSRQGAVSSPLHF
TGTGCCAGCAGTCGACAGGGGGCCGTCTCATCACCCCTCCACTTT